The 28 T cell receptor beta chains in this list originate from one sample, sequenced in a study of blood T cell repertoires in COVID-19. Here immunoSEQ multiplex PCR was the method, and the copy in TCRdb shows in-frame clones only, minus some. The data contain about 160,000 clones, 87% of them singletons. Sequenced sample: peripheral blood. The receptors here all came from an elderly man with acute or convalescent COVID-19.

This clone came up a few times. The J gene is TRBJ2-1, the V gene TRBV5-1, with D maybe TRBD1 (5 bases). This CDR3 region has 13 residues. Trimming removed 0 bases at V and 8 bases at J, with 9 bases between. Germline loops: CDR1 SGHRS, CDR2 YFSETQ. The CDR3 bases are TGCGCCAGCAGCTTGGGGCAGGGCTATGAGCAGTTCTTC. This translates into CASSLGQGYEQFF. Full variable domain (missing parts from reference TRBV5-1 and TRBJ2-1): KAGVTQTPRYLIKTRGQQVTLSCSPISGHRSVSWYQQTPGQGLQFLFEYFSETQRNKGNFPGRFSGRQFSNSRSEMNVSTLELGDSALYLCASSLGQGYEQFFGPGTRLTVL.

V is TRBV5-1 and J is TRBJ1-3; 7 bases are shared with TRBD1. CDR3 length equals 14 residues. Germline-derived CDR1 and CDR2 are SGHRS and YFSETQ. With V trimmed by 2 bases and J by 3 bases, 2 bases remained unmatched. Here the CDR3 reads CASSLDRVGNTIYF. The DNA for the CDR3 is TGCGCCAGCAGCTTAGACAGGGTTGGAAACACCATATATTTT.

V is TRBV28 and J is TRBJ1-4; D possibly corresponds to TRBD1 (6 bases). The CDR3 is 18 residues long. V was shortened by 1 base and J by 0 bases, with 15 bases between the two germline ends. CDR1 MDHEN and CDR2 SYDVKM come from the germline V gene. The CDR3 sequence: CASSLSGRGLATNEKLFF. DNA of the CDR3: TGTGCCAGCAGTTTATCCGGCAGGGGCCTTGCAACTAATGAAAAACTGTTTTTT.

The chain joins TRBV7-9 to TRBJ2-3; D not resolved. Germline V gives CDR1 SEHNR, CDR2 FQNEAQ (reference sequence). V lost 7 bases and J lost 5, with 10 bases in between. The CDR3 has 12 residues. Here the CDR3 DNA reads TGTGCCAGCAAGACGCCAGGAGATACGCAGTATTTT. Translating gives CASKTPGDTQYF.

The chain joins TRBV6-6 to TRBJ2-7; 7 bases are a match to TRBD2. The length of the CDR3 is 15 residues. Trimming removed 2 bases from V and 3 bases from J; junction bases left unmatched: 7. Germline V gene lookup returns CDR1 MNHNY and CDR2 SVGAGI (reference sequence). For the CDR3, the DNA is TGTGCCAGCAGTTACGGCCGGGAGGATAACTACGAGCAGTACTTC. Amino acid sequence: CASSYGREDNYEQYF.

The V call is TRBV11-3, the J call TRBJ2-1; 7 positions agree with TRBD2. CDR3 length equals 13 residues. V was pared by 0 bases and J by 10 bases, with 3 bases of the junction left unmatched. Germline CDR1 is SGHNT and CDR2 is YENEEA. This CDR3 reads CASSLDFGREQFF. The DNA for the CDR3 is TGTGCCAGCAGCTTAGATTTCGGGAGGGAGCAGTTCTTC.

CDR3 DNA: TGTGCCAGCAGCTTAAAGGAGTCGGTCTGGGGACAGATGAACACTGAAGCTTTCTTT. Protein: CASSLKESVWGQMNTEAFF. The genes are TRBV7-8 and TRBJ1-1; the match to TRBD1 covers 7 bases. Germline V lookup: CDR1 SGHVS, CDR2 FQNEAQ. Germline trimming cut 2 bases from V and 0 bases from J; bases unmatched to any gene: 15. This CDR3 has 19 amino acids. The entire variable domain, with the rest obtained from reference TRBV7-8 and TRBJ1-1, is as follows: GAGVSQSPRYKVAKRGQDVALRCDPISGHVSLFWYQQALGQGPEFLTYFQNEAQLDKSGLPSDRFFAERPEGSVSTLKIQRTQQEDSAVYLCASSLKESVWGQMNTEAFFGQGTRLTVV.

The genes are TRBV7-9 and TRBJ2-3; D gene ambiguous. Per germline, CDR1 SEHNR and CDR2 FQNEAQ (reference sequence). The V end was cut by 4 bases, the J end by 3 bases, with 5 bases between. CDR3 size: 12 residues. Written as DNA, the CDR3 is TGTGCCAGCAGCTCCCTAACAGATACGCAGTATTTT. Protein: CASSSLTDTQYF.

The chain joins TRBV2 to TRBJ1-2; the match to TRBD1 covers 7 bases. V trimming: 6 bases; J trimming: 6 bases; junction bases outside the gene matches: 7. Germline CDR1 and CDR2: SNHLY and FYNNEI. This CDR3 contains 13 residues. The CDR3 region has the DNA TGTGCCAGCAGAGGAAGACAGGGTGATGGCTACACCTTC. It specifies CASRGRQGDGYTF.

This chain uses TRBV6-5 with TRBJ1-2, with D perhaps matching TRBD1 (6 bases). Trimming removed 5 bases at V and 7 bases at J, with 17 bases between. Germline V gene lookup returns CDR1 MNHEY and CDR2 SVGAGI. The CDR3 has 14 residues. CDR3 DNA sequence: TGTGCCAGCAGTCCTGGGGGGGGCGGGCGTGGCTACACCTTC. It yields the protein CASSPGGGGRGYTF.

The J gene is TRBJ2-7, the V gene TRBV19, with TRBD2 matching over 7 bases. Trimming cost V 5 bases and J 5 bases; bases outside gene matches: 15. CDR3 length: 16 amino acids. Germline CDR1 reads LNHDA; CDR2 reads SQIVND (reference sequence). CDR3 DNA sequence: TGTGCCAGTAGTCCAAAGGAGAGGGAGGGCCGTCACGAGCAGTACTTC. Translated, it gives CASSPKEREGRHEQYF. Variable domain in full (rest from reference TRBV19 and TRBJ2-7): DGGITQSPKYLFRKEGQNVTLSCEQNLNHDAMYWYRQDPGQGLRLIYYSQIVNDFQKGDIAEGYSVSREKKESFPLTVTSAQKNPTAFYLCASSPKEREGRHEQYFGPGTRLTVT.

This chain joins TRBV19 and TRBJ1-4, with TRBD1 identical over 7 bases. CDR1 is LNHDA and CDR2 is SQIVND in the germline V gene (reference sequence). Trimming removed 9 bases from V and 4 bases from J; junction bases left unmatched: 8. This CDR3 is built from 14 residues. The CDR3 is CASKRQGFNEKLFF. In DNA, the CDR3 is TGTGCCAGCAAGAGACAGGGTTTTAATGAAAAACTGTTTTTT. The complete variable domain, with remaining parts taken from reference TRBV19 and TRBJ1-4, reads DGGITQSPKYLFRKEGQNVTLSCEQNLNHDAMYWYRQDPGQGLRLIYYSQIVNDFQKGDIAEGYSVSREKKESFPLTVTSAQKNPTAFYLCASKRQGFNEKLFFGSGTQLSVL.

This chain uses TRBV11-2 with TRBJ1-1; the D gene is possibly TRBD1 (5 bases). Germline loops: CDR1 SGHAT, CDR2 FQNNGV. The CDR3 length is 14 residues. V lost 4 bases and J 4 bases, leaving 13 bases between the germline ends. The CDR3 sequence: CASSSWGWSTEAFF. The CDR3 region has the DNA TGTGCCAGCAGCTCCTGGGGCTGGAGCACTGAAGCTTTCTTT.

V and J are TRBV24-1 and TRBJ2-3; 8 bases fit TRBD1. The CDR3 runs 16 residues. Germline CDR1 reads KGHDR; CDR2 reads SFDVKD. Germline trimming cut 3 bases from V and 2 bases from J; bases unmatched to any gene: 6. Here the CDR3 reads CATSDRQGSSTDTQYF. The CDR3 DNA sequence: TGTGCCACCAGTGATCGACAGGGGTCCTCCACAGATACGCAGTATTTT.

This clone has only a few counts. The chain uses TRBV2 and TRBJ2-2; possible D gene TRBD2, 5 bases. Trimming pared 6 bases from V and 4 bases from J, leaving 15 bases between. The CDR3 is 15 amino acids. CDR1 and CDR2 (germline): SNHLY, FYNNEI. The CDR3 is CASRNGEAGTGELFF. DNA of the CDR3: TGTGCCAGCAGAAACGGTGAGGCGGGCACCGGGGAGCTGTTTTTT.

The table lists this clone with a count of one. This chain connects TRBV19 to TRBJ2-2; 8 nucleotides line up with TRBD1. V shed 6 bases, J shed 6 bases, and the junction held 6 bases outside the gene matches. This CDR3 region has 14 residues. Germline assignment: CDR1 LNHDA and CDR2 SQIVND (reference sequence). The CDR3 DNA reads TGTGCCAGTAGGTCGACAGGGGCGGCCGGGGAGCTGTTTTTT. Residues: CASRSTGAAGELFF.

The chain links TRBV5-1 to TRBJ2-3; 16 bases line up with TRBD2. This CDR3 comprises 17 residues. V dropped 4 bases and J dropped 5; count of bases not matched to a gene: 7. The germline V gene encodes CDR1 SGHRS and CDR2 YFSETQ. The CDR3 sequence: CASSPGLAGGPGDTQYF. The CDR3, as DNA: TGCGCCAGCAGCCCGGGACTAGCGGGAGGGCCTGGAGATACGCAGTATTTT.

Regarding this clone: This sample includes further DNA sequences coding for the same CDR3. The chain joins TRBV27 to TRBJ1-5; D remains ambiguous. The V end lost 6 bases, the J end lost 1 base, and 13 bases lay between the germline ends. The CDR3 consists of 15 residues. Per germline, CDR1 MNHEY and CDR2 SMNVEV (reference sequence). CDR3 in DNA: TGTGCCAGCAGGGCAGGTATAGTCAGCAATCAGCCCCAGCATTTT. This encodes CASRAGIVSNQPQHF.

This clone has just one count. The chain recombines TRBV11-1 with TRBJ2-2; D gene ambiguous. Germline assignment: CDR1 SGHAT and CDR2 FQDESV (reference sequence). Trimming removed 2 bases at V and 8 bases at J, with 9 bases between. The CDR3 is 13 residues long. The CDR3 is CASSLRRDGELFF. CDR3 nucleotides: TGTGCCAGCAGCTTAAGAAGAGATGGGGAGCTGTTTTTT.

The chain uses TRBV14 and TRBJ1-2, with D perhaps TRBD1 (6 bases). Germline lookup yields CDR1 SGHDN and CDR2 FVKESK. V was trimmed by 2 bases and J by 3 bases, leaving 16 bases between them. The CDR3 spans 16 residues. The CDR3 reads CASSQLGTQNHYGYTF. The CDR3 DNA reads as TGTGCCAGCAGCCAACTCGGGACACAGAATCACTATGGCTACACCTTC.

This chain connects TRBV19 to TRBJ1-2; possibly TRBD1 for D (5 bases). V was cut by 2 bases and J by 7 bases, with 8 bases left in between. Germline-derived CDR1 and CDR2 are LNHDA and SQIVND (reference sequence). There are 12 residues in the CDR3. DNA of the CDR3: TGTGCCAGTAGTATACAGGGTTTTGGCTACACCTTC. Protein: CASSIQGFGYTF.

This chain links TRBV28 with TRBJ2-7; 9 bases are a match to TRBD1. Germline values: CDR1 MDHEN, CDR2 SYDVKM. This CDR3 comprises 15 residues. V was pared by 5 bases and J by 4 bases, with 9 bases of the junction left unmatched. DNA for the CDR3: TGTGCCAGCAGTGCACCCGGGACAGGGTCATACGAGCAGTACTTC. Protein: CASSAPGTGSYEQYF. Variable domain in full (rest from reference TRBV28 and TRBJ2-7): DVKVTQSSRYLVKRTGEKVFLECVQDMDHENMFWYRQDPGLGLRLIYFSYDVKMKEKGDIPEGYSVSREKKERFSLILESASTNQTSMYLCASSAPGTGSYEQYFGPGTRLTVT.

CDR3 sequence: CASSLEGTRLYNEQFF. CDR3 sequence (DNA): TGCGCCAGCAGCTTGGAGGGGACTCGCCTCTACAATGAGCAGTTCTTC. The J gene is TRBJ2-1, the V gene TRBV5-1, with D possibly matching TRBD2 (6 bases). The CDR3 loop spans 16 amino acids. Germline CDR1 is SGHRS and CDR2 is YFSETQ. Trimming pared 0 bases from V and 3 bases from J, leaving 13 bases between.

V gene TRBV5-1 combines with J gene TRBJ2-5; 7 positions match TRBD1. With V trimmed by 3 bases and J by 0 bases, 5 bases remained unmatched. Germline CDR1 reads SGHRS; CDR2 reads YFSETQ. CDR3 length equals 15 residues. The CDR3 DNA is TGCGCCAGCAGCTCGGGACAGCAGTACCAAGAGACCCAGTACTTC. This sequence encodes CASSSGQQYQETQYF.

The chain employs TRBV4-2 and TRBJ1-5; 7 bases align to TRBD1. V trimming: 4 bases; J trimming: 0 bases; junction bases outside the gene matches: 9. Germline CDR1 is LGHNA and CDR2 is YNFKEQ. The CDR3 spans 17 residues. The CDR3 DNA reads TGTGCCAGCAGCCCCAGAGGGGGCTCCGGTAGCAATCAGCCCCAGCATTTT. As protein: CASSPRGGSGSNQPQHF.

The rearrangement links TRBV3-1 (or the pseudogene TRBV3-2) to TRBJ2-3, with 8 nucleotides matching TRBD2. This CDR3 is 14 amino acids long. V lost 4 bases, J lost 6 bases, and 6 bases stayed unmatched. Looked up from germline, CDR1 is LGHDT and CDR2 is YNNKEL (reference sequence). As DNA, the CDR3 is TGTGCCAGCAGCCTTTTAGCGGGAACGGATACGCAGTATTTT. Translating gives CASSLLAGTDTQYF.

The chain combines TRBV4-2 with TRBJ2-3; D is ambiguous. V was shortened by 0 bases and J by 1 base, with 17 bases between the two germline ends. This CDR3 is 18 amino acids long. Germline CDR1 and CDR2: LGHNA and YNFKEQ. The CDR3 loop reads CASSQDLVGPTRTDTQYF. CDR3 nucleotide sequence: TGTGCCAGCAGCCAAGATCTCGTGGGCCCGACCCGCACAGATACGCAGTATTTT.

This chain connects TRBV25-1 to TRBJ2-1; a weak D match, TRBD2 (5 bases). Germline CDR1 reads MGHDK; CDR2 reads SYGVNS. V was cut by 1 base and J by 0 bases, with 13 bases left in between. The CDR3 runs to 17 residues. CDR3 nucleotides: TGTGCCAGCAGTGAATGGGCTAGCTATGACTCCTACAATGAGCAGTTCTTC. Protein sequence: CASSEWASYDSYNEQFF.